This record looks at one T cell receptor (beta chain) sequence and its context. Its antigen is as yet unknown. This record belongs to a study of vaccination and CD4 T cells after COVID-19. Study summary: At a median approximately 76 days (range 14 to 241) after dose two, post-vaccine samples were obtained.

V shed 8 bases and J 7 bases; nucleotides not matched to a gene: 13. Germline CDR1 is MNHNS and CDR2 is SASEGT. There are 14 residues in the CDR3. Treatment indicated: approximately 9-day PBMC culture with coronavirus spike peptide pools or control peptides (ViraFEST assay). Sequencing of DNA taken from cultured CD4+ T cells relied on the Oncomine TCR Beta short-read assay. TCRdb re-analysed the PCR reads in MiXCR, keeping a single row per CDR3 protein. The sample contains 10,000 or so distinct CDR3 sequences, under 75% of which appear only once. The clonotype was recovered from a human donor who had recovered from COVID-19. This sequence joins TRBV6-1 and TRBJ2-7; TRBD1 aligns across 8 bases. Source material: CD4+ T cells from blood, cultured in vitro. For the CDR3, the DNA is TGTGCCAGCGGAGACCCCCAGGGGGCGGGGGAGCAGTACTTC. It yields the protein CASGDPQGAGEQYF.